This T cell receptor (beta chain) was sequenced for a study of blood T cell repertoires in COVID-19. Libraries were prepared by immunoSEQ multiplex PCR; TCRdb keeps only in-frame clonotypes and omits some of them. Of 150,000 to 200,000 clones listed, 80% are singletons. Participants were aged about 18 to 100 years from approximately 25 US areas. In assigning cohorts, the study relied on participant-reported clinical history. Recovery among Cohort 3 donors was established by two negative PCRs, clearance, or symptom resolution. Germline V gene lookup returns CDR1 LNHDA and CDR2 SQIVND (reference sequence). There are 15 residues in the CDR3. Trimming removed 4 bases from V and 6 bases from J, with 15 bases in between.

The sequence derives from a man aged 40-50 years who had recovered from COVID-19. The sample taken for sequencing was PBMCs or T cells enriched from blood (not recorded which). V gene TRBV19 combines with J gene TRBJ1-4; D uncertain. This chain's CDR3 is CASSTGGAGDEKLFF. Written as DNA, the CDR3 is TGTGCCAGTAGTACAGGAGGCGCTGGGGATGAAAAACTGTTTTTT.